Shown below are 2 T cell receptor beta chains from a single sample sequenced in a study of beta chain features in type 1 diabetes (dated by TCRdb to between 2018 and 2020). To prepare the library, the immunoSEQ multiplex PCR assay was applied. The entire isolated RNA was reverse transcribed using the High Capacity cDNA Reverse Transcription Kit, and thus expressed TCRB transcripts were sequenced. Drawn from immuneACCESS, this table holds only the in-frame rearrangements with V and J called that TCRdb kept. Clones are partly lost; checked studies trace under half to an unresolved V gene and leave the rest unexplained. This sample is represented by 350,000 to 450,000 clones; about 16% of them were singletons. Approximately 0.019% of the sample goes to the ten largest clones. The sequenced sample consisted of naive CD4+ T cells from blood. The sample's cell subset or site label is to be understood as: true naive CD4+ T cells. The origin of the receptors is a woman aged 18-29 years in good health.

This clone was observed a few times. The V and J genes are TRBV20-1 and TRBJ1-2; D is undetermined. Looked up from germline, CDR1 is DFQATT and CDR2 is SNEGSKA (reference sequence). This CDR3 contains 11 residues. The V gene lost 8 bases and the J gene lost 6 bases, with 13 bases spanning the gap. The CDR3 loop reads CSSPSGDGYTF. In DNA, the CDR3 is TGCAGTTCCCCTTCCGGGGATGGCTACACCTTC.

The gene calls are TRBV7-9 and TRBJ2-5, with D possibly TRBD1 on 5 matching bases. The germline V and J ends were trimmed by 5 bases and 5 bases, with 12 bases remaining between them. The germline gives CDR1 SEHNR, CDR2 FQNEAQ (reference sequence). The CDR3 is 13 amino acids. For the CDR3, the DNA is TGTGCCAGCAGCGGTTTACCAGGGGAGACCCAGTACTTC. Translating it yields CASSGLPGETQYF.